This T cell receptor (beta chain) derives from a study of T cells in Graves' hyperthyroidism and ophthalmopathy. Amplified TCR beta CDR3 regions derived from RNA transcripts. A set of HTBI primers served as the primers for a first-round RT-PCR of the TCR CDR3. Each CDR3 protein gets one entry after TCRdb re-called the multiplex PCR reads with MiXCR. The sample holds 500,000 to 550,000 distinct CDR3 sequences; about 20% are singletons and the top ten take less than 30%. Looked up from germline, CDR1 is MDHEN and CDR2 is SYDVKM. CDR3 size: 19 residues. V gave up 5 bases and J gave up 5 bases, with 30 bases separating them.

Input material: blood. This clonotype was sampled from a young man with Graves' hyperthyroidism. The chain carries TRBV28 and TRBJ2-5; D tentatively fits TRBD1 or TRBD2 (5 bases each). DNA of the CDR3: TGTGCCAGCAGTACGATCACCCCGGGACCACGTAGGTGGCGGGAGACCCAGTACTTC. It is translated as CASSTITPGPRRWRETQYF.